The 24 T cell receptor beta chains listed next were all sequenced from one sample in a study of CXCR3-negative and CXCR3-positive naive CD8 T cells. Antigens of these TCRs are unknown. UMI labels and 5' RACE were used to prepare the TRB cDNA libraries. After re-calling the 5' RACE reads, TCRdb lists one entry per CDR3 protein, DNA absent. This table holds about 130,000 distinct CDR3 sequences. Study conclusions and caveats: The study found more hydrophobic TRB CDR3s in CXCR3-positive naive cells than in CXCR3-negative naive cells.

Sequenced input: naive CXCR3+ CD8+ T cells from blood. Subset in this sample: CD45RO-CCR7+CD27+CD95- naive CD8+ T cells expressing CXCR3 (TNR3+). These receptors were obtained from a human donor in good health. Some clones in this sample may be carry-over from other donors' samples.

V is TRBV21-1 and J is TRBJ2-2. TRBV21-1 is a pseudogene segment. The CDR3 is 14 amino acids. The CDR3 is CASSKEKNTGELFF.

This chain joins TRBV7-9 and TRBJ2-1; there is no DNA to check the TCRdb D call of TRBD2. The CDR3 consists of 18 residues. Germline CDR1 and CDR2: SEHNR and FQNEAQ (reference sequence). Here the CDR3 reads CASSSPGLAVSSYNEQFF.

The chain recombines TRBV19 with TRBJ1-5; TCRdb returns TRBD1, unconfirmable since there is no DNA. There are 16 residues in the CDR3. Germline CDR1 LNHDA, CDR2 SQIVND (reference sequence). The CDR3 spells CASSILRQGMNQPQHF.

The CDR3 here is CASTILAGGYTDTQYF. The chain recombines TRBV28 with TRBJ2-3; with no DNA, the TCRdb D assignment of TRBD2 cannot be verified. This CDR3 spans 16 amino acids. CDR1 and CDR2 (germline): MDHEN, SYDVKM.

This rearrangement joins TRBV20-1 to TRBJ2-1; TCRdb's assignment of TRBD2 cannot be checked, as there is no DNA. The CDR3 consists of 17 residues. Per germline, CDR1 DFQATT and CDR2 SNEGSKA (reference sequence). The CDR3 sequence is CSAREEVQRGRRGEQFF.

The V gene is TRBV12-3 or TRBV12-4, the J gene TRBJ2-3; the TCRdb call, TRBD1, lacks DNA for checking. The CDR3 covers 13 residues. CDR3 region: CASRAGATDTQYF.

The CDR3 spells CASTLSANTGELFF. The V call is TRBV27, the J call TRBJ2-2; TCRdb returns TRBD1, unconfirmable since there is no DNA. This CDR3 region has 14 residues. Germline V gene data show CDR1 as MNHEY and CDR2 as SMNVEV (reference sequence).

The CDR3 sequence: CSPVPVQGWDNEQFF. This rearrangement joins TRBV29-1 to TRBJ2-1; TCRdb's D call, TRBD1, is unchecked because there is no DNA. The CDR3 consists of 15 residues. CDR1 and CDR2 from the germline V gene are SQVTM and ANQGSEA.

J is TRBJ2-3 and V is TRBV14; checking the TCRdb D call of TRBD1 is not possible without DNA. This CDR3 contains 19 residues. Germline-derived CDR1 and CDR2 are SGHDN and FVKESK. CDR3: CASSQDWGIGTGLSDTQYF.

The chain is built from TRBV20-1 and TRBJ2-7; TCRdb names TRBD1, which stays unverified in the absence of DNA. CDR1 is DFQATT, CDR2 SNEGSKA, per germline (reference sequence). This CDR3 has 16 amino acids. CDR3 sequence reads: CSARDPQGTGTYEQYF.

CDR3 in amino acids: CASSALAGPTNTGELFF. The chain combines TRBV25-1 with TRBJ2-2; no DNA is available, so the TRBD2 call from TCRdb remains unchecked. The V gene's germline CDR1 is MGHDK and CDR2 SYGVNS. This CDR3 is 17 amino acids long.

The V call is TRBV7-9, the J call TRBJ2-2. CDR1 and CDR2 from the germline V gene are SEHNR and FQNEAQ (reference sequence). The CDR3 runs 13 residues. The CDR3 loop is CASSLVLTGELFF.

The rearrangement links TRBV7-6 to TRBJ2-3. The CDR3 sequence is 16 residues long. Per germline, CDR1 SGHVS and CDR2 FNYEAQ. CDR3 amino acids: CASSLNGGSRTDTQYF.

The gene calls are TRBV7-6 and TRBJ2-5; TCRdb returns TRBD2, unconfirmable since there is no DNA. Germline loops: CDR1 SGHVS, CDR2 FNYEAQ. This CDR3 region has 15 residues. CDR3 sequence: CASSLVLGPSETQYF. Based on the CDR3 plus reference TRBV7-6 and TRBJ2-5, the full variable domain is GAGVSQSPRYKVTKRGQDVALRCDPISGHVSLYWYRQALGQGPEFLTYFNYEAQQDKSGLPNDRFSAERPEGSISTLTIQRTEQRDSAMYRCASSLVLGPSETQYFGPGTRLLVL.

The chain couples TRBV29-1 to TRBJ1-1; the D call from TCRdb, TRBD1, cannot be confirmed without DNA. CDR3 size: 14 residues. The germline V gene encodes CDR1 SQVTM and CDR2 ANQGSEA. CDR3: CSVDFRDLNTEAFF.

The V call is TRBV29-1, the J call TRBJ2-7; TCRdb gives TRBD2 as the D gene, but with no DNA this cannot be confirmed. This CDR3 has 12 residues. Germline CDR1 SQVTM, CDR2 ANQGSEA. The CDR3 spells CSARTRLYEQYF.

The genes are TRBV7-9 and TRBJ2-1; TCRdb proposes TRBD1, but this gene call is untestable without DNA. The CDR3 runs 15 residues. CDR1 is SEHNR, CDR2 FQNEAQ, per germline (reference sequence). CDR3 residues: CASRSTGVTHNEQFF.

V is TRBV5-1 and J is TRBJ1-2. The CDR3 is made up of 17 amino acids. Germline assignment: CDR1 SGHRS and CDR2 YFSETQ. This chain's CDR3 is CASSSSPGGVSNYGYTF.

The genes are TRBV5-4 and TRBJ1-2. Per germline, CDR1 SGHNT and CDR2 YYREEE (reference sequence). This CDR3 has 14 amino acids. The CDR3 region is CASSFTTQTGGYTF.

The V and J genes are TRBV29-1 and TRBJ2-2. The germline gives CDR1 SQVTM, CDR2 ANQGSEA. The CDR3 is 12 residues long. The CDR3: CSVVSNTGELFF.

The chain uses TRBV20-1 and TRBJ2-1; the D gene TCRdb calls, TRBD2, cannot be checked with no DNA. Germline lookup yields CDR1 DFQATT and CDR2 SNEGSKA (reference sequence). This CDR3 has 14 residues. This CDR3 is CSAIPAENYNEQFF.

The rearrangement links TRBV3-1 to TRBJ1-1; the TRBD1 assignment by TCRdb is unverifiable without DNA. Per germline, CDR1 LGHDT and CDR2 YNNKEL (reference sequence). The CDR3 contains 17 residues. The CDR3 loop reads CASRQEGGGLEDTEAFF.

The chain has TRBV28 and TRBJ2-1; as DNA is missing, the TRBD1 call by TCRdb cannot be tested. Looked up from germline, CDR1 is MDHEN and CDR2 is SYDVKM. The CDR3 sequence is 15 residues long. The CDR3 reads CASSSPPGGYNEQFF.

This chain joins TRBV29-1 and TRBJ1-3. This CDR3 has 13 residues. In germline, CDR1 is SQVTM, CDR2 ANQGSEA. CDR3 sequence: CSVGGYSGNTIYF.